These 18 T cell receptor beta chains share one sample of origin, sequenced in a study of T-cell memory formation after mild COVID-19. TCRdb processed the 5' RACE reads anew with MiXCR; each CDR3 protein has one entry. The table lists 550,000 to 700,000 distinct CDR3 sequences, approximately 19% of them singletons, with more than 10% in the top ten. The specimen sequenced was PBMCs or a T cell subset sorted from them (not recorded which). These receptors all come from an adult woman who had mild COVID-19 (a few samples of this study predate the infection). Cell type and time point are not known.

This clonotype turned up a few times. This sequence joins TRBV7-8 and TRBJ1-4; 7 nucleotides agree with TRBD1. CDR1 SGHVS and CDR2 FQNEAQ come from the germline V gene. The CDR3 consists of 15 residues. V shed 3 bases, J shed 2 bases, and the junction held 3 bases outside the gene matches. The CDR3 is CASSFLTGTNEKLFF. The DNA of the CDR3 is TGTGCCAGCAGCTTCTTGACAGGGACTAATGAAAAACTGTTTTTT.

This clonotype is a singleton in its sample. The rearrangement links TRBV4-1 to TRBJ2-3; D may be TRBD1 (6 bases). Germline values: CDR1 MGHRA, CDR2 YSYEKL. The CDR3 spans 18 residues. V lost 1 base and J lost 5, with 22 bases in between. CDR3: CASSQVLTGGATRDTQYF. The CDR3 region has the DNA TGCGCCAGCAGCCAAGTCCTGACAGGTGGGGCGACACGAGATACGCAGTATTTT.

The CDR3 DNA is TGTGCCAGCAGCGGGGGGACTAGCGCGACCTACGAGCAGTACTTC. This encodes CASSGGTSATYEQYF. The chain is built from TRBV9 and TRBJ2-7, with 10 bases that match TRBD2. The germline gives CDR1 SGDLS, CDR2 YYNGEE. CDR3 length equals 15 residues. J gave up 2 bases and V 3 bases, and 5 bases lay outside the gene matches. Drawing the rest from reference TRBV9 and TRBJ2-7, the complete variable domain is DSGVTQTPKHLITATGQRVTLRCSPRSGDLSVYWYQQSLDQGLQFLIQYYNGEERAKGNILERFSAQQFPDLHSELNLSSLELGDSALYFCASSGGTSATYEQYFGPGTRLTVT.

The chain combines TRBV7-6 with TRBJ2-7; the match to TRBD2 covers 13 bases. Germline CDR1 reads SGHVS; CDR2 reads FNYEAQ. This CDR3 comprises 15 residues. After removal of 5 bases from V and 1 base from J, the junction contained 2 bases not matched to a gene. The CDR3 coding sequence is TGTGCCAGCAGCCGGACTAGCGGGAGATCCTACGAGCAGTACTTC. This encodes CASSRTSGRSYEQYF. Drawing the rest from reference TRBV7-6 and TRBJ2-7, the complete variable domain is GAGVSQSPRYKVTKRGQDVALRCDPISGHVSLYWYRQALGQGPEFLTYFNYEAQQDKSGLPNDRFSAERPEGSISTLTIQRTEQRDSAMYRCASSRTSGRSYEQYFGPGTRLTVT.

The chain employs TRBV20-1 and TRBJ2-5; 7 bases align to TRBD1. The V and J ends lost 1 base and 4 bases, in that order; junction bases with no gene match: 6. The CDR3 totals 14 residues. Germline V CDR1 and CDR2: DFQATT, SNEGSKA (reference sequence). CDR3 DNA sequence: TGCAGTGCTAGAGGTTTGGCAGGGGGAGAGACCCAGTACTTC. Residues: CSARGLAGGETQYF.

A few counts support this clonotype. V usage is TRBV6-5 and J usage is TRBJ2-5, with TRBD2 matching 7 bases. The germline V gene encodes CDR1 MNHEY and CDR2 SVGAGI. The V and J ends lost 6 bases and 3 bases, in that order; junction bases with no gene match: 10. The CDR3 sequence is 15 residues long. In DNA form, the CDR3 reads TGTGCCAGCAGATCCTTGCTGGCGGGAGAAGAGACCCAGTACTTC. Protein: CASRSLLAGEETQYF.

V gene TRBV12-5 combines with J gene TRBJ2-3; a possible D gene is TRBD2 (6 bases). Trimming took 0 bases from V and 2 from J, leaving 12 bases between them. Germline V gene sequence: CDR1 LGHNT, CDR2 FRNRAP. This CDR3 has 16 amino acids. The CDR3 sequence: CASGLVTGDPTDTQYF. Written as DNA, the CDR3 is TGTGCTAGTGGTTTGGTAACGGGGGACCCCACAGATACGCAGTATTTT.

The chain links TRBV9 to TRBJ2-1, with D perhaps matching TRBD2 (5 bases). There are 14 residues in the CDR3. V was pared by 4 bases and J by 0 bases, with 8 bases between. CDR1 is SGDLS, CDR2 YYNGEE, per germline. The DNA of the CDR3 is TGTGCCAGCAGCCCCGGGGTCTCCTACAATGAGCAGTTCTTC. Amino acid sequence: CASSPGVSYNEQFF.

The J gene is TRBJ2-7, the V gene TRBV7-6; no definite D call. This CDR3 comprises 11 residues. V was cut by 5 bases and J by 6 bases, with 8 bases left in between. The V gene's germline CDR1 is SGHVS and CDR2 FNYEAQ. The CDR3 nucleotides read TGTGCCAGCAGCCCTCAGTGCGAGCAGTACTTC. Translated, it gives CASSPQCEQYF.

This clonotype has only a few counts. The rearrangement joins TRBV10-3 to TRBJ1-2, with unresolved D. The germline V gene encodes CDR1 ENHRY and CDR2 SYGVKD. V was pared by 4 bases and J by 8 bases, with 11 bases between. The CDR3 is made up of 12 amino acids. The CDR3 DNA reads as TGTGCCATCAGTGCAGGAGGCGGCGGCTACACCTTC. This translates into CAISAGGGGYTF.

A single count supports this clonotype. This chain uses TRBV2 with TRBJ2-3; D remains ambiguous. The V gene's germline CDR1 is SNHLY and CDR2 FYNNEI. The CDR3 is made up of 11 amino acids. V was clipped by 6 bases and J by 7 bases, with 8 bases between them. CDR3 nucleotide sequence: TGTGCCAGCAGACCCTCACATACGCAGTATTTT. Translating gives CASRPSHTQYF. Variable domain in full (rest from reference TRBV2 and TRBJ2-3): EPEVTQTPSHQVTQMGQEVILRCVPISNHLYFYWYRQILGQKVEFLVSFYNNEISEKSEIFDDQFSVERPDGSNFTLKIRSTKLEDSAMYFCASRPSHTQYFGPGTRLTVL.

V is TRBV7-2 and J is TRBJ2-7; tentatively, D is TRBD2 (5 bases). Deletions cut 0 bases from V and 2 bases from J, with 14 bases between. The CDR3 is 16 amino acids. Germline V CDR1 and CDR2: SGHTA, FQGNSA. The CDR3 protein is CASSLADTPGTYEQYF. The CDR3 DNA reads as TGTGCCAGCAGCTTAGCAGACACCCCGGGGACCTACGAGCAGTACTTC.

This clonotype was seen a few times. The V gene is TRBV7-2, the J gene TRBJ2-5; TRBD1 aligns across 7 bases. Germline CDR1 SGHTA, CDR2 FQGNSA. Losses at the gene ends were 5 bases for V and 5 bases for J; bases not matched to a gene: 14. The CDR3 consists of 16 residues. The CDR3 sequence is CASSRRPTGWGETQYF. The CDR3 DNA reads TGTGCCAGCAGCCGAAGACCGACAGGGTGGGGGGAGACCCAGTACTTC.

In this sample, this clonotype turned up many times. The chain joins TRBV29-1 to TRBJ2-2, with D perhaps matching TRBD1 or TRBD2 (5 bases each). Trimming left V 3 bases short and J 7 bases short, with 15 bases between. The length of the CDR3 is 14 residues. Germline lookup yields CDR1 SQVTM and CDR2 ANQGSEA. For the CDR3, the DNA is TGCAGCGTTGATTGGGACGGTGCAGGCGGGGAGCTGTTTTTT. Its translation is CSVDWDGAGGELFF.

In its sample, this clonotype was seen a few times. This CDR3 reads CASSQDSWFYEQYF. CDR3 sequence (DNA): TGTGCCAGCAGCCAGGACAGTTGGTTCTACGAGCAGTACTTC. The chain couples TRBV3-1 to TRBJ2-7; D is perhaps TRBD1 (6 bases). Germline CDR1 reads LGHDT; CDR2 reads YNNKEL (reference sequence). The length of the CDR3 is 14 residues. V was pared by 3 bases and J by 3 bases, with 12 bases between.

This clonotype turned up a few times. V and J are TRBV19 and TRBJ1-2; D uncertain. Germline V gene data show CDR1 as LNHDA and CDR2 as SQIVND (reference sequence). CDR3 length: 10 amino acids. Trimming took off 9 bases at V and 6 bases at J, with 8 bases between the two ends. The CDR3 loop reads CASGDHGYTF. DNA for the CDR3: TGTGCCAGCGGGGATCATGGCTACACCTTC.

This chain uses TRBV15 with TRBJ1-1; no clear D gene. The CDR3 has 13 residues. Trimming shortened V by 8 bases and J by 6 bases, and 16 bases separated the two germline ends. Germline V lookup: CDR1 LNHNV, CDR2 YYDKDF (reference sequence). Here the CDR3 reads CATGSTAGAEAFF. Here the CDR3 DNA reads TGTGCCACCGGGTCCACAGCTGGCGCTGAAGCTTTCTTT.

This rearrangement joins TRBV7-2 to TRBJ2-1; TRBD2 agrees at 12 bases. The CDR3 is made up of 17 amino acids. Germline assignment: CDR1 SGHTA and CDR2 FQGNSA. V was pared by 5 bases and J by 4 bases, with 9 bases of the junction left unmatched. The CDR3 reads CASSPGVTSGSYNEQFF. For the CDR3, the DNA is TGTGCCAGCAGCCCAGGGGTGACTAGCGGGAGTTACAATGAGCAGTTCTTC.